This entry describes one TCR beta chain. The V gene lost 8 bases and the J gene lost 0 bases, with 5 bases spanning the gap. The CDR3 extends over 12 amino acids. The germline gives CDR1 MNHNS, CDR2 SASEGT. The data are from a study of graft-versus-host responses after intestinal transplantation. TCRdb's table, derived via immunoSEQ multiplex PCR, lists solely in-frame clones and lacks some. Of about 45,000 clones listed, 90% to 95% are singletons. This clonotype was obtained from a human patient who received an intestinal transplant, so some T cells may come from the graft donor. The starting material was PBMCs, obtained 524 days after transplant. The chain joins TRBV6-1 to TRBJ1-3; D remains ambiguous. Here the CDR3 reads CASHSSGNTIYF. The CDR3 bases are TGTGCCAGCCACAGCTCTGGAAACACCATATATTTT.